The 24 T cell receptor beta chains below all came from one sample that was sequenced in a study of Tregs in tolerant kidney transplant recipients. Only in-frame clones appear in the TCRdb table, and some are missing; sequencing was by immunoSEQ multiplex PCR. This sample lists tens of thousands of clones; its ten largest clones have about 0.83%. Material: CD4+ T cells from blood, obtained before the transplant. The receptors stem from a human donor who received a combined kidney and bone marrow transplant.

About this clone: The read gets to within 3 residues of the CDR3 end, and the germline J gene fills in the rest. The chain links TRBV18 to TRBJ2-1, with TRBD2 matching 10 bases. The CDR3 runs to 15 residues. The V segment lost 2 bases and the J segment 6 bases; nucleotides outside the gene matches: 4. CDR1 is KGHSH, CDR2 LQKENI, per germline. Incomplete CDR3 DNA: TGTGCCAGCTCACCAGGTCCTAGCGGGAGCAATGAG. Translated: CASSPGPSGSNE. The entire CDR3 is CASSPGPSGSNEQFF.

With respect to this clone: The CDR3 end is not reached by the read, which stops 3 residues before it; the germline J gene fills it in. The chain couples TRBV18 to TRBJ2-3; D call uncertain. The V end was cut by 3 bases, the J end by 6 bases, with 13 bases between. The CDR3 has 14 amino acids. From germline, CDR1 is KGHSH and CDR2 LQKENI. The CDR3: CASSPSFGGDTQYF. The CDR3 DNA, read in part, is TGTGCCAGCTCACCGAGTTTCGGCGGCGATACG.

To note about this clone: The CDR3 end is not reached by the read, which stops 3 residues before it; the germline J gene fills it in. The V gene is TRBV19, the J gene TRBJ1-3; TRBD1 matches 7 bases. With V trimmed by 8 bases and J by 3 bases, 10 bases remained unmatched. The CDR3 extends over 15 amino acids. Germline loops: CDR1 LNHDA, CDR2 SQIVND (reference sequence). The CDR3: CASALTGFGGNTIYF. The sequenced part of the CDR3 DNA is TGTGCCAGTGCCCTGACAGGGTTCGGTGGAAACACC.

Remarks on this clone: Read sequence stops 3 residues before the CDR3 end, and the germline J gene provides the missing end. V and J are TRBV6-2 or TRBV6-3 and TRBJ1-4; TRBD1 agrees at 7 bases. Per the germline V gene, CDR1 is MNHEY and CDR2 is SVGEGT. V lost 8 bases and J lost 5; bases outside the gene matches: 8. CDR3 size: 14 residues. CDR3 loop: CASRSGTENEKLFF. CDR3 DNA (partial): TGTGCCAGCCGCTCCGGGACAGAAAATGAAAAA.

On this clone itself: The read ends 3 residues shy of where the CDR3 ends; the end is completed using the germline J gene. The chain recombines TRBV6-2 or TRBV6-3 with TRBJ2-1, with TRBD2 matching over 13 bases. Germline V gene data show CDR1 as MNHEY and CDR2 as SVGEGT. The CDR3 length is 15 residues. The ends lost 5 bases at V and 9 bases at J; junction bases unmatched: 7. Incomplete CDR3 DNA: TGTGCCAGCAGTAAACTAGCGGGAGGGGTGGGTGAG. Its translation is CASSKLAGGVGE. The CDR3 as a whole reads CASSKLAGGVGEQFF.

For this clone: The read terminates 3 residues ahead of where the CDR3 ends, so the germline J gene completes it. The chain recombines TRBV5-1 with TRBJ1-6; no clear D gene. Germline V gives CDR1 SGHRS, CDR2 YFSETQ. V gave up 4 bases and J gave up 0 bases, with 11 bases separating them. The CDR3 consists of 16 residues. Here the CDR3 reads CASSTDINSYNSPLHF. CDR3 bases read: TGCGCCAGCAGCACCGACATCAACTCCTATAATTCACCC.

As to this clone: The read stops 3 residues short of the end of the CDR3; the missing end is completed from the germline J gene. The gene calls are TRBV7-2 and TRBJ1-5, with 7 positions matching TRBD1. Germline V lookup: CDR1 SGHTA, CDR2 FQGNSA. The ends lost 4 bases at V and 7 bases at J; junction bases unmatched: 4. This CDR3 is 13 amino acids long. CDR3: CASSYRGQQPQHF. CDR3 bases read: TGTGCCAGCAGCTACCGGGGACAGCAGCCC. The full variable domain, completed using reference TRBV7-2 and TRBJ1-5, is GAGVSQSPSNKVTEKGKDVELRCDPISGHTALYWYRQSLGQGLEFLIYFQGNSAPDKSGLPSDRFSAERTGGSVSTLTIQRTQQEDSAVYLCASSYRGQQPQHFGDGTRLSIL.

Notes on this clone: The read halts 3 residues ahead of the CDR3 end, with the missing end drawn from the germline J gene. The genes are TRBV30 and TRBJ2-5, with 10 positions matching TRBD2. Per germline, CDR1 GTSNPN and CDR2 SVGIG (reference sequence). The V segment lost 0 bases and the J segment 5 bases; nucleotides outside the gene matches: 3. The CDR3 runs 14 residues. Incomplete CDR3 DNA: TGTGCCTGGAGTGTACGTAGCGGGAGGGAGACC. It translates to CAWSVRSGRET. The full CDR3 protein is CAWSVRSGRETQYF.

For this clone: The DNA ends 3 residues before the CDR3 does, and the rest of the CDR3 is filled in from the germline J gene. The V and J genes are TRBV20-1 and TRBJ2-1; 10 bases align to TRBD2. This CDR3 region has 15 residues. In germline, CDR1 is DFQATT, CDR2 SNEGSKA (reference sequence). The ends lost 8 bases at V and 3 bases at J; junction bases unmatched: 10. The CDR3 bases that were read are TGCAGTCTCTTCTATCCTAGCGGGGGCTACAATGAG. It specifies CSLFYPSGGYNE. The whole CDR3 protein reads CSLFYPSGGYNEQFF.

Comments on this clone: The read comes to an end 3 residues before the CDR3 does, leaving the germline J gene to fill in the end. This sequence joins TRBV20-1 and TRBJ2-5, with 8 bases lining up with TRBD2. Trimming cost V 2 bases and J 2 bases; bases outside gene matches: 4. CDR3 size: 14 residues. CDR1 is DFQATT, CDR2 SNEGSKA, per germline (reference sequence). The CDR3 spells CSARKTSGQETQYF. The sequenced CDR3 bases are TGCAGTGCTAGAAAAACTAGCGGACAAGAGACC.

Worth noting for this clone: The read terminates 3 residues ahead of where the CDR3 ends, so the germline J gene completes it. The chain couples TRBV2 to TRBJ1-6; D gene unclear. The CDR3 spans 19 residues. V lost 7 bases and J lost 0, with 22 bases in between. Per germline, CDR1 SNHLY and CDR2 FYNNEI. The CDR3 is CASTTREAALSSYNSPLHF. The CDR3 bases that were read are TGTGCCAGCACCACCCGGGAAGCGGCCCTTAGCTCCTATAATTCACCC.

On this clone: The read falls 3 residues short of the CDR3 end, and the missing part is taken from the germline J gene. The genes are TRBV11-2 and TRBJ1-2; 11 nucleotides line up with TRBD1. Germline assignment: CDR1 SGHAT and CDR2 FQNNGV. The CDR3 is made up of 13 amino acids. CDR3 bases read: TGTGCCAGCAGCCTGGACAGGGGGCGAGGC. Residues: CASSLDRGRG. The entire CDR3 protein is CASSLDRGRGYTF.

As regards this clone: Read data end 3 residues before the CDR3 end; the end is taken from the germline J gene. The chain carries TRBV20-1 and TRBJ1-2; D remains ambiguous. The CDR3 totals 14 residues. Trimming removed 3 bases at V and 3 bases at J, with 14 bases between. CDR1 is DFQATT and CDR2 is SNEGSKA in the germline V gene (reference sequence). The CDR3 reads CSASTPRGDYGYTF. Incomplete CDR3 DNA: TGCAGTGCTAGCACCCCTCGGGGAGACTATGGC.

Notes on this clone: The CDR3 extends 3 residues past the end of the read, so its final part is completed from the germline J gene. The chain employs TRBV7-1 and TRBJ2-3; 16 bases align to TRBD2. TRBV7-1 carries the ORF label, with uncertain function. With 3 bases clipped from V and 1 base from J, the junction kept 10 bases outside the gene matches. The CDR3 covers 20 residues. CDR3 loop: CASSSHSGTSGGARTDTQYF. CDR3 bases read: TGTGCCAGCAGCTCCCACTCCGGGACTAGCGGGGGGGCGCGCACAGATACG.

The CDR3 reads CSADLAGEQETQYF. The CDR3 bases that were read are TGCAGTGCTGACCTAGCGGGGGAACAAGAGACC. This chain uses TRBV20-1 with TRBJ2-5; TRBD2 agrees at 10 bases. The CDR3 end falls 3 residues outside the read, so it is completed with the germline J gene. The germline CDR1 and CDR2 sequences are DFQATT and SNEGSKA (reference sequence). V lost 5 bases, J lost 2 bases, and 5 bases stayed unmatched. This CDR3 has 14 residues.

With respect to this clone: The read ends 3 residues before the CDR3 terminus; that terminus is restored from the germline J gene. V is TRBV19 and J is TRBJ2-3; TRBD1 agrees at 8 bases. Trimming cost V 3 bases and J 3 bases; bases outside gene matches: 8. Per germline, CDR1 LNHDA and CDR2 SQIVND (reference sequence). The CDR3 totals 16 residues. The CDR3 bases that were read are TGTGCCAGTAGTATCCGGGACAGGAGCGCAACAGATACG. Translation: CASSIRDRSATDT. The entire CDR3 protein is CASSIRDRSATDTQYF.

Of note for this clone: Coverage ceases 3 residues before the CDR3 finishes, and the germline J gene fills in the end. The rearrangement uses TRBV19 and TRBJ1-2, with D possibly TRBD1 on 6 matching bases. V was cut by 6 bases and J by 5 bases, with 16 bases left in between. This CDR3 has 14 residues. CDR1 and CDR2 (germline): LNHDA, SQIVND (reference sequence). The chain's CDR3 is CASRIRGARYGYTF. CDR3 DNA, as far as it was read: TGTGCCAGTAGGATACGGGGGGCGCGGTATGGC.

As concerns this clone: The read ends 3 residues early relative to the CDR3; the germline J gene fills the gap. J is TRBJ2-3 and V is TRBV2, with 9 bases lining up with TRBD2. Germline values: CDR1 SNHLY, CDR2 FYNNEI. This CDR3 contains 14 residues. J was trimmed by 0 bases and V by 10 bases; bases with no gene match: 5. The CDR3: CATQTSGSTDTQYF. CDR3 bases read: TGTGCCACCCAGACTAGCGGAAGCACAGATACG. Full variable domain (outside the CDR3, taken from reference TRBV2 and TRBJ2-3): EPEVTQTPSHQVTQMGQEVILRCVPISNHLYFYWYRQILGQKVEFLVSFYNNEISEKSEIFDDQFSVERPDGSNFTLKIRSTKLEDSAMYFCATQTSGSTDTQYFGPGTRLTVL.

Worth noting for this clone: The read terminates 3 residues before the CDR3 end, so the remaining end is supplied by the germline J gene. The chain has TRBV7-9 and TRBJ2-5; no clear D. This CDR3 has 14 residues. Trimming removed 2 bases at V and 0 bases at J, with 7 bases between. Germline-derived CDR1 and CDR2 are SEHNR and FQNEAQ (reference sequence). The CDR3 region is CASSLSLNQETQYF. The sequenced CDR3 bases are TGTGCCAGCAGCTTATCTCTAAACCAAGAGACC.

In the case of this clone: The read ends 3 residues early relative to the CDR3; the germline J gene fills the gap. The chain uses TRBV19 and TRBJ1-5, with D perhaps TRBD1 (6 bases). The CDR3 spans 18 residues. V dropped 1 base and J dropped 3 bases, with 19 bases sitting between them. Germline CDR1 LNHDA, CDR2 SQIVND (reference sequence). CDR3 protein: CASSIGGGRGPINQPQHF. Incomplete CDR3 DNA: TGTGCCAGTAGTATAGGAGGGGGACGGGGACCAATCAATCAGCCC.

Concerning this clone: With the read ending 3 residues before the CDR3 end, the germline J gene is used to fill in that end. The V and J genes are TRBV19 and TRBJ2-7, with TRBD1 matching 7 bases. J gave up 3 bases and V 4 bases, and 6 bases lay outside the gene matches. Germline V CDR1 and CDR2: LNHDA, SQIVND (reference sequence). CDR3 length: 14 residues. The chain's CDR3 is CASSTSQGDYEQYF. CDR3 bases read: TGTGCCAGTAGTACCAGCCAGGGGGACTACGAG.

With regard to this clone: Sequencing ends 3 residues short of the CDR3 end; the germline J gene provides the rest. The chain couples TRBV5-1 to TRBJ2-2, with 8 bases matching TRBD1. From germline, CDR1 is SGHRS and CDR2 YFSETQ. This CDR3 spans 16 amino acids. Trimming removed 4 bases from V and 3 bases from J; junction bases left unmatched: 8. CDR3 bases read: TGCGCCAGCAGCCAACAGACAGGGGTGGACACCGGGGAG. Its protein is CASSQQTGVDTGE. The complete CDR3 sequence is CASSQQTGVDTGELFF.

As concerns this clone: The read finishes 3 residues shy of the CDR3 end, and the germline J gene is used to complete it. The J gene is TRBJ2-7, the V gene TRBV18; 10 nucleotides line up with TRBD2. The V and J ends lost 6 bases and 5 bases, in that order; junction bases with no gene match: 7. CDR3 size: 14 residues. In germline, CDR1 is KGHSH, CDR2 LQKENI. The CDR3 DNA, read in part, is TGTGCCAGCTCGCCGACTAGCGGGTTCGACGAG. Translated, it gives CASSPTSGFDE. The entire CDR3 reads CASSPTSGFDEQYF.

The covered CDR3 bases are TGTGCCAGCTCACCCCGACTAGCCTCCCTCTTAAATGAG. Encoded protein: CASSPRLASLLNE. The full-length CDR3 reads as CASSPRLASLLNEQFF. The rearrangement links TRBV18 to TRBJ2-1; the match to TRBD2 covers 7 bases. The CDR3 end lies 3 residues beyond the end of the read and is filled in from the germline J gene. The CDR3 has 16 amino acids. The J segment lost 7 bases and the V segment lost 3 bases, leaving 12 bases of the junction unmatched. CDR1 and CDR2 from the germline V gene are KGHSH and LQKENI.